The T cell receptor beta chain under discussion was sequenced for a study of blood T cell repertoires in COVID-19. Study-level background: COVID-19 samples, acute and convalescent, were from the United States, Italy and Spain. In each case, the material was cDNA or gDNA derived from T cells, B-cell-depleted T cells, or PBMCs.

This CDR3 is 13 amino acids long. CDR1 SNHLY and CDR2 FYNNEI come from the germline V gene. The trim removed 1 base at V and 12 bases at J, leaving 8 bases unmatched. In the original analysis: Reference gene primer amplification in the assay estimated nucleated cell counts. Produced via immunoSEQ multiplex PCR; TCRdb's table is partial and in-frame only. That table supplies the V and J calls and clone size; D and trimming were determined from the DNA. The table records around 300,000 clones, about nine tenths of them present only once. The sequencing sample was made of peripheral blood. The TCR originated in a middle-aged woman who had recovered from COVID-19. This sequence joins TRBV2 and TRBJ2-7; 8 bases line up with TRBD1. CDR3 region: CASSEETGGYRYF. CDR3 coding DNA: TGTGCCAGCAGTGAAGAAACAGGGGGTTATCGGTACTTC.